One sample yielded the 16 T cell receptor beta chains listed below, sequenced in a study of patients and donors after allogeneic stem cell transplantation. MiXCR, run by TCRdb on the RT-PCR reads, gives a single entry per CDR3 protein. The sample holds hundreds of thousands of distinct CDR3 sequences, around 14% seen once. Sequences were obtained from blood, either unsorted or a sorted T cell fraction (not recorded which). The receptor source for this set is a human donor who was either an allogeneic HSCT recipient or a stem cell or donor lymphocyte infusion donor (not recorded which). It is not recorded whose cells these are; they may come from a transplant donor.

This clonotype was counted at least ten times. This rearrangement joins TRBV18 to TRBJ2-3; D is perhaps TRBD1 (5 bases). CDR1 and CDR2 (germline): KGHSH, LQKENI. V was trimmed by 8 bases and J by 4 bases, leaving 16 bases between them. The CDR3 sequence is 14 residues long. The CDR3, as DNA: TGTGCCAGCCTAACACTGGGGCGACCAGATACGCAGTATTTT. Protein sequence: CASLTLGRPDTQYF.

V and J are TRBV24-1 and TRBJ2-1; 12 nucleotides line up with TRBD2. The V and J ends lost 0 bases and 4 bases, in that order; junction bases with no gene match: 3. Germline V gene lookup returns CDR1 KGHDR and CDR2 SFDVKD. The CDR3 runs 17 residues. The CDR3 DNA sequence: TGTGCCACCAGTGATTTGAGGACTAGCGGGGCTTACAATGAGCAGTTCTTC. Translation gives CATSDLRTSGAYNEQFF.

The V call is TRBV28, the J call TRBJ2-6, with a tentative D call TRBD1 (6 bases). In germline, CDR1 is MDHEN, CDR2 SYDVKM. The CDR3 has 18 amino acids. V lost 4 bases and J 4 bases, leaving 20 bases between the germline ends. The CDR3: CASSSPIGTGSGANVLTF. The CDR3 DNA follows: TGTGCCAGCAGTTCACCGATCGGTACAGGGTCCGGGGCCAACGTCCTGACTTTC. Complete variable domain (other parts from reference TRBV28 and TRBJ2-6): DVKVTQSSRYLVKRTGEKVFLECVQDMDHENMFWYRQDPGLGLRLIYFSYDVKMKEKGDIPEGYSVSREKKERFSLILESASTNQTSMYLCASSSPIGTGSGANVLTFGAGSRLTVL.

There are many counts of this clonotype. V usage is TRBV12-3 or TRBV12-4 and J usage is TRBJ2-4; D not resolved. This CDR3 is 15 amino acids long. Trimming took off 3 bases at V and 5 bases at J, with 14 bases between the two ends. CDR3 protein: CASSFSPGTQNIQYF. The DNA of the CDR3 is TGTGCCAGCAGTTTCTCTCCAGGAACGCAAAACATTCAGTACTTC.

This clonotype has only a few counts. The rearrangement joins TRBV6-1 to TRBJ1-2; D call uncertain. Per the germline V gene, CDR1 is MNHNS and CDR2 is SASEGT. The CDR3 runs 16 residues. V lost 7 bases, J lost 2 bases, and 20 bases lay in between. CDR3 loop: CASTYRPSLKNYGYTF. CDR3 in DNA: TGTGCCAGCACCTACCGACCATCCCTAAAAAACTATGGCTACACCTTC.

This clonotype was observed many times. The V and J genes are TRBV11-2 and TRBJ2-3, with D uncertain. Trimming shortened V by 2 bases and J by 0 bases, and 12 bases separated the two germline ends. The CDR3 has 16 amino acids. Germline V gene lookup returns CDR1 SGHAT and CDR2 FQNNGV. CDR3 sequence: CASSLPRDRSTDTQYF. In DNA form, the CDR3 reads TGTGCCAGCAGCTTACCACGCGATCGAAGCACAGATACGCAGTATTTT.

A word on this clonotype: At one of its ends the junction is not consistent with the germline gene, which may arise from a read error. This rearrangement joins TRBV7-9 to TRBJ2-7; D possibly corresponds to TRBD2 (6 bases). The CDR3 loop spans 14 amino acids. Germline CDR1 reads SEHNR; CDR2 reads FQNEAQ (reference sequence). The CDR3 spells CVSSAGLLSYEQYF. The CDR3 region has the DNA TGTGTCAGCAGCGCGGGACTGCTCTCCTACGAGCAGTACTTC.

This clonotype was picked up a small number of times. CDR3 nucleotide sequence: TGTGCCAGCAGTTACTCGAGAAGCTCCAATCAGCCCCAGCATTTT. This encodes CASSYSRSSNQPQHF. The J gene is TRBJ1-5, the V gene TRBV6-5; D unresolved. The CDR3 runs 15 residues. Trimming took off 0 bases at V and 3 bases at J, with 9 bases between the two ends. Per the germline V gene, CDR1 is MNHEY and CDR2 is SVGAGI.

The chain uses TRBV4-2 and TRBJ1-1, with no clear D. This CDR3 comprises 14 residues. Germline V lookup: CDR1 LGHNA, CDR2 YNFKEQ. The V gene lost 0 bases and the J gene lost 1 base, with 6 bases spanning the gap. The DNA for the CDR3 is TGTGCCAGCAGCCAAGATCGGGGGAACACTGAAGCTTTCTTT. Its translation: CASSQDRGNTEAFF.

At least ten counts were recorded for this clonotype. The rearrangement links TRBV11-2 to TRBJ1-1; 9 nucleotides match TRBD1. V shed 3 bases and J 1 base; nucleotides not matched to a gene: 3. Germline CDR1 and CDR2: SGHAT and FQNNGV. This CDR3 contains 15 residues. Written as DNA, the CDR3 is TGTGCCAGCAGCTTCGGACAGGGGCCGAACACTGAAGCTTTCTTT. The encoded protein is CASSFGQGPNTEAFF.

This chain uses TRBV29-1 with TRBJ2-5; TRBD1 might be the D (5 bases). The CDR3 has 12 amino acids. The germline V gene encodes CDR1 SQVTM and CDR2 ANQGSEA. Trimming removed 6 bases at V and 5 bases at J, with 13 bases between. CDR3 bases: TGCAGCGTCGCCCAGGGTAGGGAGACCCAGTACTTC. This translates into CSVAQGRETQYF.

The chain carries TRBV9 and TRBJ2-1; D is unresolved. CDR1 and CDR2 from the germline V gene are SGDLS and YYNGEE. This CDR3 spans 15 amino acids. V was shortened by 0 bases and J by 0 bases, with 7 bases between the two germline ends. The CDR3 DNA is TGTGCCAGCAGCGTAGCGCCTAGCTCCTACAATGAGCAGTTCTTC. Translation gives CASSVAPSSYNEQFF. The full variable domain, completed using reference TRBV9 and TRBJ2-1, is DSGVTQTPKHLITATGQRVTLRCSPRSGDLSVYWYQQSLDQGLQFLIQYYNGEERAKGNILERFSAQQFPDLHSELNLSSLELGDSALYFCASSVAPSSYNEQFFGPGTRLTVL.

This clonotype has only a few counts. V usage is TRBV15 and J usage is TRBJ2-5, with D possibly matching TRBD1 (6 bases). CDR1 and CDR2 (germline): LNHNV, YYDKDF (reference sequence). The CDR3 sequence is 15 residues long. Trimming removed 1 base at V and 4 bases at J, with 13 bases between. The CDR3 region is CATSRAPGQGETQYF. The CDR3 DNA reads as TGTGCCACCAGCAGAGCCCCGGGACAAGGAGAGACCCAGTACTTC.

This clonotype has at least ten counts. The rearrangement links TRBV11-2 to TRBJ1-3; D not resolved. Trimming shortened V by 6 bases and J by 0 bases, and 3 bases separated the two germline ends. This CDR3 is built from 12 residues. Germline V lookup: CDR1 SGHAT, CDR2 FQNNGV. The CDR3 bases are TGTGCCAGCAGGTACTCTGGAAACACCATATATTTT. Protein product: CASRYSGNTIYF.

This clonotype showed up many times. The chain employs TRBV20-1 and TRBJ2-1, with 7 bases lining up with TRBD2. Looked up from germline, CDR1 is DFQATT and CDR2 is SNEGSKA (reference sequence). V shed 0 bases, J shed 0 bases, and the junction held 5 bases outside the gene matches. The CDR3 is 16 residues long. CDR3 DNA: TGCAGTGCTAGAGAATGGGGCGGGAGCTCCTACAATGAGCAGTTCTTC. Its protein product is CSAREWGGSSYNEQFF.

Turning to this clonotype: A much bigger clone sits one base away, suggesting this may be a read error. The chain recombines TRBV5-1 with TRBJ2-3; 8 bases map to TRBD1. The germline gives CDR1 SGHRS, CDR2 YFSETQ. The V gene end was trimmed by 3 bases and the J gene end by 4 bases; junction bases not matched to a gene: 7. The CDR3 length is 15 residues. Here the CDR3 DNA reads TGCGCCAGCAGCTCGGGACAGGTCATCGCAGATACGCAGTATTTT. This sequence encodes CASSSGQVIADTQYF. Variable domain in full (rest from reference TRBV5-1 and TRBJ2-3): KAGVTQTPRYLIKTRGQQVTLSCSPISGHRSVSWYQQTPGQGLQFLFEYFSETQRNKGNFPGRFSGRQFSNSRSEMNVSTLELGDSALYLCASSSGQVIADTQYFGPGTRLTVL.